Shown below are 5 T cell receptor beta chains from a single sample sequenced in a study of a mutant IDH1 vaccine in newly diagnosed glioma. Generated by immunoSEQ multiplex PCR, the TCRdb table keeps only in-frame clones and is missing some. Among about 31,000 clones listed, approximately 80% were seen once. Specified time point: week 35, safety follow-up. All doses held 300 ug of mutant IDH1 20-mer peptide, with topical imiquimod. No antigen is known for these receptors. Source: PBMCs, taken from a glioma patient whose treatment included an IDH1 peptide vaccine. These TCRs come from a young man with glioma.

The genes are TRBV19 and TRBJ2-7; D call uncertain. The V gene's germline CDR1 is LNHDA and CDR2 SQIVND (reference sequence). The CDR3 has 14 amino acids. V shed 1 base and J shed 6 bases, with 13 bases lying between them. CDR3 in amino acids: CASSIVSPYGEQYF. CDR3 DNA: TGTGCCAGTAGTATAGTCAGCCCCTACGGCGAGCAGTACTTC.

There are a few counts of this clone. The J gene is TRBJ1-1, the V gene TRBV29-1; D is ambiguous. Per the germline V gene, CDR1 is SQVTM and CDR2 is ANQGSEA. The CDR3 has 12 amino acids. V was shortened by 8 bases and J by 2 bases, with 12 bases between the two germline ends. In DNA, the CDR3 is TGCAGCTTCGGGCCGCTAAACACTGAAGCTTTCTTT. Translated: CSFGPLNTEAFF.

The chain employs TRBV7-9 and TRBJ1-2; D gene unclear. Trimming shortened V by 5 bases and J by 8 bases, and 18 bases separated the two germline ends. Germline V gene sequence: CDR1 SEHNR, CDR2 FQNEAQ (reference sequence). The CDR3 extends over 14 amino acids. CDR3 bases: TGTGCCAGCAGCGGGCATATTAAATTCCGAGGCTACACCTTC. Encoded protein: CASSGHIKFRGYTF.

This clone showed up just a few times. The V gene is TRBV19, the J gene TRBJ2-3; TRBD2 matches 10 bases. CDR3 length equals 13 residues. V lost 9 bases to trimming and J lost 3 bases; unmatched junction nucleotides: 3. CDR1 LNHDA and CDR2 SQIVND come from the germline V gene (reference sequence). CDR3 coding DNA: TGTGCCAGCCGGACTAGCGGAACAGATACGCAGTATTTT. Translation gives CASRTSGTDTQYF.

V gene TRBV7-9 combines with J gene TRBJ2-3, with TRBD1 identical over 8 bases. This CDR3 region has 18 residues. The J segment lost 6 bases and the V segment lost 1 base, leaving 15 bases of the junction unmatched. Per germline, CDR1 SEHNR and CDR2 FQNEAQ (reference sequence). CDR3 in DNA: TGTGCCAGCAGCTTAGGGCAGGGGGCTATTTCACCCTCCGATACGCAGTATTTT. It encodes CASSLGQGAISPSDTQYF.